Below, one T cell receptor (beta chain) is given with its context. The specificity of this receptor is unknown. Per-base quality was not reported, and no clone a single base away is much larger than it. For the CD8 naive samples, CD45RO-negative cells were positively selected for CCR7, yielding a CD45RA+CCR7+ population from which TemRA cells were excluded. Healthy HIV-negative adults with no recently reported acute infections or vaccinations were included as donors. Every donor was a Caucasian adult living in Nashville, Tennessee, USA. After blood collection by leukapheresis, PBMCs were isolated using Ficoll-Histopaque density gradient centrifugation and then cryopreserved in the vapor phase of liquid nitrogen. Analytical flow cytometry was used to check the purity and quantity of each magnetically sorted T cell population. Genomic DNA was isolated from every sorted fraction and measured by UV absorbance on a Nanodrop 2000c.

This specimen comes from a study of shared clonotypes between healthy human individuals (dated by TCRdb to 2018 to 2021). Regarding the complete study: A few men and a couple of women, aged 18 to 49 years, made up the cohort. To increase sequencing depth and limit assay-specific biases, TCR repertoire library preparation and sequencing were carried out by different laboratories using diverse techniques. Each donor's leukapheresis produced roughly between roughly 0.85 and 9.5 billion PBMCs. For each donor, three plates each were used for CD4 naive and CD4 memory, two plates were used for CD8 naive, and one plate was used for CD8 memory. The study deeply sequenced blood TCR repertoires of about five healthy adults to estimate repertoire size and the extent of clonotype sharing between individuals.

The V end gives up 4 bases and the J end 4 bases, leaving 5 bases in the junction not matched to a gene. Reading the germline V gene (reference sequence) gives CDR1 MNHEY and CDR2 SMNVEV. The CDR3 goes from the cysteine to the phenylalanine over 16 residues. Only the CDR3 part of the read is kept: 48 bases, read in frame from the first base. TCR CDR3 regions were amplified from genomic DNA by multiplex PCR using the deep immunoSEQ assay. Genomic DNA extracted from each cell subset was distributed evenly over all wells of several immunoSEQ 96-well plates, and each plate served as one replicate. For sorted subsets, each replicate PCR was loaded with about 0.2 ug genomic DNA, equivalent to 30,000 or so T cell genomes. Purified libraries were measured with a Qubit 3.0 fluorometer, size-checked on a Bioanalyzer 2100, and measured again with the KAPA Library Quantification kit. Each immunoSEQ 96-well plate was sequenced on its own single-read 150-cycle Illumina NextSeq 550 flow cell. The original pipeline was this. Because only junctional sequences without quality scores were contained in the immunoSEQ output, filtering matching that applied to full-length reads could not be performed. To assign V/J genes and CDR3, sequences were annotated against IMGT germline references using PyIR, a Python wrapper for IgBLAST v1.9. Reads were filtered out if the reads had weak V/J assignments (E-value above 1e-6), no CDR3, stop codons, out-of-frame junctions, or ambiguous translated residues. V3J clonotypes were defined as sequences sharing the same inferred V gene, J gene, and CDR3 amino acid sequence. The percentage overlap between two repertoires was calculated by dividing the number of shared unique clonotypes by the size of the smaller repertoire. RTK rarefaction, the Chao1 estimator, and Recon v2.1 estimates of unobserved clonotypes were used to assess repertoire richness. Generation probabilities were computed with OLGA for all TCRbeta clonotypes obtained by the gDNA method from several donors. This immuneACCESS table, as held by TCRdb, lists in-frame sequences with V and J called but not all clones. Of the missing ones, under half trace to an unresolved V gene in checked studies; the others have no known cause. V and J calls and clone size are as listed in that table; D and trimming were resolved from the DNA. The sample profile shows 1.5 million to 2.5 million clones; approximately 94% of them were found once. 0.9% to 1.5% of the sample is taken by the ten largest.

Overall study results and their limits: Clonotypes shared by all four sorted-subset donors showed higher generation probabilities than non-shared clonotypes. Incomplete sequencing was indicated by rarefaction of sorted-subset datasets, despite the large sequencing depth. Only blood was sampled, and tissue TCR repertoires likely differ from those in blood. The small number of donors limited the genetic and exposure-history diversity represented. Larger estimated clonotype richness was generally found for naive subsets than for memory subsets. When four donors were compared, the shared fraction of clonotypes was about 5.2% for naive CD4, about 4% for naive CD8, roughly 2.5% for memory CD4, and around 0.37% for memory CD8. Pairwise subsampling indicated that sequencing depth was expected to affect the degree of clonotype sharing among donors.

Input material: naive CD8+ T cells sorted from blood. The cell subset or site label, as the study defines it: CD45RA+CCR7+. The receptor's source is a man between 18 and 35 years old in good health. The sequence links TRBV27 to TRBJ1-6, with 9 junctional bases fitting TRBD1. The CDR3 has the sequence CASSSGQGVYNSPLHF. The DNA is as follows: TGTGCCAGCAGTTCGGGACAGGGAGTTTATAATTCACCCCTCCACTTT.